Below are 14 T cell receptor beta chains sequenced from a single sample in a study of liver allograft versus peripheral blood T cells. Across the whole study: Comparing T cell receptor repertoires in transplanted livers with those in recipients' peripheral blood was part of the design.

TCRdb re-called the reads through MiXCR, storing one row per CDR3 protein. The sample contains 15,000 or so distinct CDR3 sequences, 28% of which appear only once. All receptors come from a human patient who had a liver transplant. Part of the T cells may come from the graft donor.

V is TRBV20-1 and J is TRBJ2-7; 9 bases agree with TRBD2. The junction had 4 bases not matched to a gene; V was cut back by 1 base and J by 3 bases. The CDR3 has 14 amino acids. Germline CDR1 reads DFQATT; CDR2 reads SNEGSKA (reference sequence). CDR3 sequence: CSARVGTSYYEQYF. CDR3 DNA: TGCAGTGCTAGAGTGGGGACTAGCTACTACGAGCAGTACTTC.

This clonotype has more than one count but fewer than ten. This chain joins TRBV27 and TRBJ1-5; 7 bases map to TRBD1. The CDR3 length is 14 residues. Germline trimming cut 6 bases from V and 5 bases from J; bases unmatched to any gene: 7. The germline CDR1 and CDR2 sequences are MNHEY and SMNVEV (reference sequence). This CDR3 reads CASSVDRDYQPQHF. CDR3 bases: TGTGCCAGCAGCGTAGACAGGGACTATCAGCCCCAGCATTTT.

This clonotype qualifies as medium-sized (0.01 to 0.1%). The J gene is TRBJ1-1, the V gene TRBV19; D is possibly TRBD1 (6 bases). The CDR3 has 16 residues. The germline V gene has CDR1 LNHDA and CDR2 SQIVND (reference sequence). Trimming removed 1 base from V and 0 bases from J, with 12 bases in between. CDR3 nucleotides: TGTGCCAGTAGTATAGGGAGACAGGTCGTGAACACTGAAGCTTTCTTT. The encoded protein is CASSIGRQVVNTEAFF. The entire variable domain, with the rest obtained from reference TRBV19 and TRBJ1-1, is as follows: DGGITQSPKYLFRKEGQNVTLSCEQNLNHDAMYWYRQDPGQGLRLIYYSQIVNDFQKGDIAEGYSVSREKKESFPLTVTSAQKNPTAFYLCASSIGRQVVNTEAFFGQGTRLTVV.

This clonotype was observed at least ten times. The chain has TRBV14 and TRBJ2-3; D unclear. Trimming removed 4 bases at V and 8 bases at J, with 13 bases between. Germline-derived CDR1 and CDR2 are SGHDN and FVKESK. The CDR3 runs 13 residues. CDR3 coding DNA: TGTGCCAGCAGCCTGAATCCCCTGGGTACGCAGTATTTT. Translating it yields CASSLNPLGTQYF.

This chain connects TRBV10-3 to TRBJ1-1, with D tentatively TRBD1 (5 bases). The CDR3 is 13 amino acids. The germline CDR1 and CDR2 sequences are ENHRY and SYGVKD. V lost 2 bases to trimming and J lost 11 bases, with 15 bases between them. The CDR3 loop reads CAISEAGGARAFF. CDR3 in DNA: TGTGCCATCAGTGAGGCGGGTGGGGCTCGGGCTTTCTTT.

This clonotype showed up many times. The chain is built from TRBV15 and TRBJ1-3; tentative D call: TRBD1 (6 bases). V was clipped by 1 base and J by 0 bases, with 10 bases between them. Germline V gives CDR1 LNHNV, CDR2 YYDKDF (reference sequence). The CDR3 runs to 16 residues. The CDR3 spells CATSRGPGDSGNTIYF. The CDR3 DNA follows: TGTGCCACCAGCAGAGGCCCAGGGGACTCTGGAAACACCATATATTTT.

The chain uses TRBV30 and TRBJ1-4; D is ambiguous. Trimming left V 1 base short and J 0 bases short, with 9 bases between. This CDR3 has 15 residues. CDR1 and CDR2 from the germline V gene are GTSNPN and SVGIG (reference sequence). Here the CDR3 DNA reads TGTGCCTGGAGTGACTTAGGGTCAACTAATGAAAAACTGTTTTTT. Its translation is CAWSDLGSTNEKLFF.

Concerning this clonotype: Just one base apart from a much larger clone, this may be a read error. The J gene is TRBJ1-2, the V gene TRBV18; 7 bases are shared with TRBD1. The CDR3 is 16 amino acids. Trimming at V came to 6 bases and at J to 8 bases, leaving 18 bases not matched to a gene. Germline V gene data show CDR1 as KGHSH and CDR2 as LQKENI. The CDR3 region is CASSRDSRGCIEGYTF. The CDR3 DNA reads as TGTGCCAGCTCCCGGGACAGCCGAGGGTGTATTGAGGGCTACACCTTC.

This clonotype has more than one count but fewer than ten. V gene TRBV19 combines with J gene TRBJ2-7, with TRBD2 matching over 8 bases. The junction had 10 bases not matched to a gene; V was cut back by 3 bases and J by 3 bases. The CDR3 sequence is 16 residues long. CDR1 is LNHDA and CDR2 is SQIVND in the germline V gene (reference sequence). DNA for the CDR3: TGTGCCAGTAGTATGGGACTAGAAGTGGGGATCTACGAGCAGTACTTC. It specifies CASSMGLEVGIYEQYF. Full variable domain (missing parts from reference TRBV19 and TRBJ2-7): DGGITQSPKYLFRKEGQNVTLSCEQNLNHDAMYWYRQDPGQGLRLIYYSQIVNDFQKGDIAEGYSVSREKKESFPLTVTSAQKNPTAFYLCASSMGLEVGIYEQYFGPGTRLTVT.

In regard to this clonotype: Possible read error: a much larger clone is one base away. The gene calls are TRBV19 and TRBJ1-6; tentative D call: TRBD1 (6 bases). Germline CDR1 and CDR2: LNHDA and SQIVND (reference sequence). The CDR3 consists of 17 residues. CDR3 coding DNA: TGTGCCGGTAGTACCAGACAGGACCGTCTGATTAATTCACCCCTCCACTTT. The encoded protein is CAGSTRQDRLINSPLHF.

This clonotype was detected a few times. This rearrangement joins TRBV20-1 to TRBJ1-6; 10 nucleotides line up with TRBD1. The CDR3 length is 19 residues. From germline, CDR1 is DFQATT and CDR2 SNEGSKA (reference sequence). Germline trimming cut 5 bases from V and 0 bases from J; bases unmatched to any gene: 13. The CDR3 DNA is TGCAGTGCTTTAGCCCGGGACAGGGGCCTAAGCTCCTATAATTCACCCCTCCACTTT. Its translation is CSALARDRGLSSYNSPLHF.

This clonotype was seen a handful of times. The chain combines TRBV6-6 with TRBJ1-2; 8 positions agree with TRBD1. The J segment lost 8 bases and the V segment lost 7 bases, leaving 15 bases of the junction unmatched. Germline assignment: CDR1 MNHNY and CDR2 SVGAGI (reference sequence). This CDR3 spans 15 amino acids. CDR3: CASKYPGGRANGYTF. The CDR3, as DNA: TGTGCCAGCAAATATCCAGGGGGCAGGGCAAACGGCTACACCTTC.

The V gene is TRBV10-3, the J gene TRBJ1-5; D is possibly TRBD1 (5 bases). Trimming pared 0 bases from V and 1 base from J, leaving 16 bases between. The CDR3 loop spans 18 amino acids. Per germline, CDR1 ENHRY and CDR2 SYGVKD. CDR3 nucleotide sequence: TGTGCCATCAGTGAGTCGGGACCTACCATTGGGAGCAATCAGCCCCAGCATTTT. Translated, it gives CAISESGPTIGSNQPQHF.

V and J are TRBV10-3 and TRBJ2-7; unclear D gene. V was clipped by 2 bases and J by 4 bases, with 6 bases between them. Germline CDR1 reads ENHRY; CDR2 reads SYGVKD. This CDR3 is 12 amino acids long. The CDR3 DNA is TGTGCCATCAGTGAGATCAGTTACGAGCAGTACTTC. This sequence encodes CAISEISYEQYF.